The 5 T cell receptor beta chains reported below all come from one sample, sequenced in a study of shared clonotypes between healthy human individuals. Some clones are missing from TCRdb's copy, which holds only in-frame ones; the method was immunoSEQ multiplex PCR. The sample contains about 2.3 million clones, 85% to 95% of which appear only once. The material sequenced was naive CD4+ T cells from PBMCs. The subset here: CD45RA+ positively selected. The receptor source for this set is a man younger than 30 in good health. Some clones in this sample may be carry-over from other donors' samples.

The chain links TRBV29-1 to TRBJ1-1, with D unclear. The length of the CDR3 is 13 residues. Trimming pared 4 bases from V and 5 bases from J, leaving 14 bases between. Germline CDR1 SQVTM, CDR2 ANQGSEA. CDR3 DNA: TGCAGCGTTGGGTATAGGTCTGGGACTGAAGCTTTCTTT. Its protein is CSVGYRSGTEAFF.

V is TRBV11-2 and J is TRBJ2-1; D is unresolved. The length of the CDR3 is 15 residues. Germline-derived CDR1 and CDR2 are SGHAT and FQNNGV. V lost 5 bases and J 0 bases, leaving 11 bases between the germline ends. This CDR3 reads CASSRSGSSYNEQFF. The CDR3 DNA reads TGTGCCAGCAGCCGTTCCGGAAGCTCCTACAATGAGCAGTTCTTC.

V usage is TRBV2 and J usage is TRBJ1-4; no clear D. The CDR3 totals 15 residues. Trimming pared 6 bases from V and 5 bases from J, leaving 16 bases between. Germline V CDR1 and CDR2: SNHLY, FYNNEI. CDR3 residues: CASSPVGGNNEKLFF. The CDR3 DNA reads as TGTGCCAGCAGCCCGGTCGGTGGGAACAATGAAAAACTGTTTTTT.

V gene TRBV5-4 combines with J gene TRBJ2-1; 10 bases match TRBD2. Germline V gives CDR1 SGHNT, CDR2 YYREEE (reference sequence). This CDR3 region has 15 residues. With V trimmed by 5 bases and J by 2 bases, 4 bases remained unmatched. CDR3 residues: CASRIAGGAYNEQFF. The CDR3 DNA follows: TGTGCCAGCAGAATAGCGGGAGGAGCCTACAATGAGCAGTTCTTC. The full variable domain, with the rest looked up from reference TRBV5-4 and TRBJ2-1, is ETGVTQSPTHLIKTRGQQVTLRCSSQSGHNTVSWYQQALGQGPQFIFQYYREEENGRGNFPPRFSGLQFPNYSSELNVNALELDDSALYLCASRIAGGAYNEQFFGPGTRLTVL.

The chain recombines TRBV4-3 with TRBJ1-1; D remains ambiguous. The V end lost 6 bases, the J end lost 4 bases, and 18 bases lay between the germline ends. Germline V gives CDR1 LGHNA, CDR2 YSLEER. This CDR3 comprises 15 residues. This CDR3 reads CASSLNPYSVTEAFF. The CDR3 DNA follows: TGCGCCAGCAGTCTCAACCCGTACAGTGTCACTGAAGCTTTCTTT.